This TCR beta chain was identified in a study of T cells after yellow fever vaccination. General observations from the study: A weaker but faster secondary response was observed, peaking on day 5 versus 15. Abundant contaminating clonotypes from the bulk population could appear in FACS-sorted repertoires. Most clones from primary vaccination resurfaced after the booster (around 95% CD4, around 89% CD8).

This clonotype has ten or more counts. No antigen is known for it. 5'RACE template switching generated TCR cDNA, adding a universal primer site and UMIs. TCRdb re-called the 5' RACE reads through MiXCR, storing one row per CDR3 protein. This table has some 120,000 distinct CDR3 sequences, approximately 8.4% appearing once. This specimen was CD8+ T cells sorted from PBMCs, taken on the day of the yellow fever booster vaccination. The sequence was obtained from a man younger than 35 who received the YFV17D yellow fever vaccine.

In DNA, the CDR3 is TGCAGCGTTTACCCTCTAGGACAGGGGTATGGCTACACCTTC. This encodes CSVYPLGQGYGYTF. The chain uses TRBV29-1 and TRBJ1-2, with TRBD1 matching over 9 bases. There are 14 residues in the CDR3. The J segment lost 5 bases and the V segment lost 5 bases, leaving 9 bases of the junction unmatched. Per the germline V gene, CDR1 is SQVTM and CDR2 is ANQGSEA.